This T cell receptor beta chain was captured by sequencing in a study of cytomegalovirus exposure and HLA in healthy donors. Turning to the study itself: The study placed 80% to 85% of its approximately 400 genotyped donors in the Caucasian-associated ancestry cluster. Study-wide points: V- and J-gene trimming in TCR beta was tied to a missense DCLRE1C variant by an analysis performed later. Certain indistinguishable V segments, among them TRBV6-2 and TRBV6-3, were excluded. The study put 150 or so TCR beta chains on its list as cytomegalovirus-associated.

Turning to this clone: Its antigen remains unidentified.

The CDR3 spans 16 residues. Trimming pared 3 bases from V and 1 base from J, leaving 15 bases between. The germline CDR1 and CDR2 sequences are SGHVS and FQNEAQ. This PCR relied on a set of 60 Vbeta primers and 13 Jbeta primers. Some clones are missing from TCRdb's copy, which holds only in-frame ones; the method was immunoSEQ multiplex PCR. The sample shows approximately 130,000 clones, 75% to 85% of them seen only once. The sample was PBMCs. This chain uses TRBV7-8 with TRBJ2-5; possible D gene TRBD2, 5 bases. This clonotype originated in a woman in her thirties or forties in good health and CMV-seropositive. CDR3 loop: CASSLGFPGSQETQYF. In DNA form, the CDR3 reads TGTGCCAGCAGCTTGGGGTTCCCGGGGTCCCAAGAGACCCAGTACTTC.